The present entry profiles one T cell receptor beta chain with its context. This entry comes from a study of CD8 T cells in Susac syndrome. V lost 5 bases to trimming and J lost 0 bases, with 13 bases between them. The CDR3 is 14 amino acids. Germline V CDR1 and CDR2: DFQATT, SNEGSKA (reference sequence). cDNA came from around 0.5 to 1 ug RNA primed by random hexamers. Multiplex PCR with immunoSEQ amplified the TCR beta CDR3 across 54 Vbeta and 13 Jbeta. TCRdb reprocessed the immunoSEQ multiplex PCR reads via MiXCR and lists one record per CDR3 protein. The sample records 120,000 or so distinct CDR3 sequences, about 93% being singletons.

V is TRBV20-1 and J is TRBJ2-5, with D possibly called TRBD1 or TRBD2 (5 bases each). Sequencing used CD8+ T cells from PBMCs. The TCR was taken from a human donor with Susac syndrome. CDR3 loop: CSAWIWGNQETQYF. The CDR3 DNA sequence: TGCAGTGCTTGGATTTGGGGGAACCAAGAGACCCAGTACTTC.